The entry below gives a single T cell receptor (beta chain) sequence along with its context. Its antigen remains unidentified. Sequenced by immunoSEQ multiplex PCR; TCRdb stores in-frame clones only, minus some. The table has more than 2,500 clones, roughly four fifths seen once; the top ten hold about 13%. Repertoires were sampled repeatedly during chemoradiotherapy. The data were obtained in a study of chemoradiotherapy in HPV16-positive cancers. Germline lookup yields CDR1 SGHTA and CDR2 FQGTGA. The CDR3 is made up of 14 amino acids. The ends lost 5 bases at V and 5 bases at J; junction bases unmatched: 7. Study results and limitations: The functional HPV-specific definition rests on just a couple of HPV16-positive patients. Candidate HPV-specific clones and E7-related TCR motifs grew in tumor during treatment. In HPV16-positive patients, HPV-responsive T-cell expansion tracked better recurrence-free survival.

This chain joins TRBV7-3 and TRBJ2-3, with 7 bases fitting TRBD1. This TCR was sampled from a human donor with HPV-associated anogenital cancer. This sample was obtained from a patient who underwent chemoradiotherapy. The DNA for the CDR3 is TGTGCCAGCAGCCAAAGGGGGCAGGGAGATACGCAGTATTTT. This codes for CASSQRGQGDTQYF.